Detailed here is one T cell receptor (beta chain). The antigen remains undetermined. CD45RO-negative cells were positively selected for CCR7, leaving out terminally differentiated effector memory CD45RA+ cells. Every donor, a Caucasian adult, lived in Nashville, Tennessee. The record originates from a study of shared clonotypes between healthy human individuals. Study-wide points: Few donors restricted represented genetic and exposure-history diversity.

Germline CDR1 MNHEY, CDR2 SMNVEV (reference sequence). This CDR3 has 15 residues. V dropped 5 bases and J dropped 3 bases, with 17 bases sitting between them. Running of the assay took place at deep level. The repertoire was sequenced with immunoSEQ multiplex PCR; TCRdb's copy has only in-frame clones and lacks some. Among millions of clones listed, 93% were seen once. Source material: naive CD8+ T cells from PBMCs. This TCR was recovered from a man aged 18 to 29 in good health. Some clones in this sample may be carry-over from other donors' samples. V is TRBV27 and J is TRBJ2-7, with D perhaps matching TRBD1 (5 bases). This chain's CDR3 is CASSPESGPGYEQYF. CDR3 in DNA: TGTGCCAGCAGTCCGGAATCAGGGCCAGGCTACGAGCAGTACTTC.